This T cell receptor beta chain was identified during a study of spatial heterogeneity in lung cancer (dated by TCRdb to the late 2010s). With regard to the full study: Beta-chain transcripts were consistently detected in greater numbers than alpha-chain transcripts, which likely reflected higher beta-chain transcript abundance. At surgery, 200 to 250 tumor regions, approximately 64 matched nontumor lung samples and 56 PBMC samples were TCR-sequenced for both alpha and beta chains. In the raw uncorrected reads, each unique combination of TCR and UMI appeared more than ten times on average. Nonsynonymous mutation counts, determined by whole-exome sequencing of tumor tissue, were related to features of the TCR repertoire. In non-small cell lung cancer, the study quantitatively compared TCR alpha and beta repertoires across several tumor regions, matched nontumor lung, and blood. In tumor regions, TCR transcript counts showed a strong correlation with a T cell transcriptional module score derived from matched bulk RNA-seq.

The time point label corresponds to: sample taken at primary tumor resection. Samples were obtained from approximately 72 patients with early-stage, untreated non-small cell lung cancer from the lung TRACERx cohort. For TCR sequencing, whole RNA was extracted from tumor and nontumor lung tissue, or from cryopreserved PBMC samples, and no cell sorting was done. Only patients for whom sufficient RNA was available from at least two tumor regions were selected for TCR sequencing. Before selection, tumor and adjacent nontumor lung specimens were reviewed by a lung pathologist. Via the germline V gene, CDR1 is MDHEN and CDR2 SYDVKM. There are 15 amino acids in the CDR3, from cysteine to phenylalanine inclusive. The CDR3 DNA has 45 bases and is translated from base 1. V is reduced by 2 bases and J by 3 bases, leaving a spacing of 11 bases between them. Notes on this clonotype: Its specific antigen is unknown. No qualities accompany the bases; no much larger clone lies one base away.

Library preparation used 5' RACE. The sequencer was a NextSeq 500. In the TCR library protocol, a unique molecular identifier was attached to each TCR cDNA molecule so that PCR and sequencing errors could be corrected. The original methods were these. TCR identification, UMI-based error correction and CDR3 extraction were all carried out with Decombinator tools. Expanded TCRs were defined as those above a frequency of 2 per 1,000, corresponding to the top 1% of the tumor frequency distribution. Expanded tumor TCRs statistically deemed absent (corrected P<0.05) from at least one tumor region were classed as regional, and all other expanded tumor TCRs were classed as ubiquitous. Each repertoire was subsampled 100 times to 5,000 TCRs, after which Renyi diversity was computed with the R vegan package. CDR3 similarity networks were built from amino acid triplet string-kernel similarity, with CDR3s being connected when pairwise similarity was above 0.82. Starting from the raw public reads, TCRdb applied fastp trimming at Q25, assembled clones with MiXCR and retained in-frame beta chains. Rows are combined by CDR3 protein, so each entry shows the most common genes and DNA. The authors' filters were not applied to this entry. Here the sample has approximately 26,000 distinct CDR3 sequences; approximately 9% occur a single time. The ten largest account for more than 6% of the sample.

Points the paper makes about the study in general: Counts of ubiquitous and regional expanded TCRs were found to correlate with counts of ubiquitous and regional nonsynonymous mutations, respectively. Confirming at a functional level the hypothesis that regional TCRs recognize regional mutations was considered to require additional single-cell paired TCR alpha and beta sequencing. The number of expanded intratumoral alpha and beta TCRs correlated with the tumor nonsynonymous mutation count. TCR-seq was estimated to cover only roughly 7% of tumor T cells for alpha chains and about 13% for beta chains.

This TCR was sampled from a male donor with early-stage non-small cell lung cancer. The rearranged segments are TRBV28 and TRBJ1-5, with TRBD1 tentatively as D gene (5 bases match). The sample consisted of lung tumor tissue, taken at surgery. The encoded CDR3 is CASSLGGVVNQPQHF. The DNA sequence is TGTGCCAGCAGTTTAGGGGGGGTTGTCAATCAGCCCCAGCATTTT.